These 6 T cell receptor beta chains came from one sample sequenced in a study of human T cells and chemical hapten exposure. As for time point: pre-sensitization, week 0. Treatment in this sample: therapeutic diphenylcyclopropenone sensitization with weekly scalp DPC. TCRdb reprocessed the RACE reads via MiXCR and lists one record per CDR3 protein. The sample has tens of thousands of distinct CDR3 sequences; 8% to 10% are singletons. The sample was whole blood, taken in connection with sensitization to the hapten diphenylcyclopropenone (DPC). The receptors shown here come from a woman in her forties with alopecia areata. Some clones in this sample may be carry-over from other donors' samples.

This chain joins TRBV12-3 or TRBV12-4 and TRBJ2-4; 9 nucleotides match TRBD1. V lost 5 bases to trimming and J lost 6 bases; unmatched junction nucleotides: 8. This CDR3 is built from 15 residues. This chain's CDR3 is CASSRRGTGINIQYF. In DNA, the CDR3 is TGTGCCAGCAGTCGCCGGGGGACAGGGATAAACATTCAGTACTTC.

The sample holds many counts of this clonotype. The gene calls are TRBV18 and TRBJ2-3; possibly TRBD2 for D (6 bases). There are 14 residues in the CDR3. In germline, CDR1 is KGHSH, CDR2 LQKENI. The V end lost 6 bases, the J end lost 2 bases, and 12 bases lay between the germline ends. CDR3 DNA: TGTGCCAGCTCCCTTCGGGGGTACACAGATACGCAGTATTTT. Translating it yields CASSLRGYTDTQYF.

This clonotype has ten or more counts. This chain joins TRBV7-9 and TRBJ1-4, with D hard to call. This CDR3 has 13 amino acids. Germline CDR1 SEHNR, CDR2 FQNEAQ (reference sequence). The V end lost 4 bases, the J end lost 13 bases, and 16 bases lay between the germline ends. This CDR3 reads CASSSVDTTRLFF. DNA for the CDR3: TGTGCCAGCAGCTCCGTAGATACAACGAGACTGTTTTTT.

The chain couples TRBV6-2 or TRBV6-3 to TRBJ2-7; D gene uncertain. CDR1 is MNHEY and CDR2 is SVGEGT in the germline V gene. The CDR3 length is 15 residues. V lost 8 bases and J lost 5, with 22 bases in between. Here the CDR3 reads CASHSPGHIGNEQYF. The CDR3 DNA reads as TGTGCCAGCCATAGTCCGGGCCATATAGGAAACGAGCAGTACTTC.

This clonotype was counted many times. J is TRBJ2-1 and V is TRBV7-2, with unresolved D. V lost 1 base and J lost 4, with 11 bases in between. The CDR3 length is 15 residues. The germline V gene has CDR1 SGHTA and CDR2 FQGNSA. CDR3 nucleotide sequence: TGTGCCAGCAGCTTAGTCGTGGGTCAGTACAATGAGCAGTTCTTC. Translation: CASSLVVGQYNEQFF. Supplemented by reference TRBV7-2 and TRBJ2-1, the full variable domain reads GAGVSQSPSNKVTEKGKDVELRCDPISGHTALYWYRQSLGQGLEFLIYFQGNSAPDKSGLPSDRFSAERTGGSVSTLTIQRTQQEDSAVYLCASSLVVGQYNEQFFGPGTRLTVL.

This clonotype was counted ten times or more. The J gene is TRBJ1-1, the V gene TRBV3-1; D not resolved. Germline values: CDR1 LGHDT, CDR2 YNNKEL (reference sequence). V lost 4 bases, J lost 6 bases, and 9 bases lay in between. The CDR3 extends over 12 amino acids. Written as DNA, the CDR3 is TGTGCCAGCAGCCGCCGGAAAGCTGAAGCTTTCTTT. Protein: CASSRRKAEAFF.